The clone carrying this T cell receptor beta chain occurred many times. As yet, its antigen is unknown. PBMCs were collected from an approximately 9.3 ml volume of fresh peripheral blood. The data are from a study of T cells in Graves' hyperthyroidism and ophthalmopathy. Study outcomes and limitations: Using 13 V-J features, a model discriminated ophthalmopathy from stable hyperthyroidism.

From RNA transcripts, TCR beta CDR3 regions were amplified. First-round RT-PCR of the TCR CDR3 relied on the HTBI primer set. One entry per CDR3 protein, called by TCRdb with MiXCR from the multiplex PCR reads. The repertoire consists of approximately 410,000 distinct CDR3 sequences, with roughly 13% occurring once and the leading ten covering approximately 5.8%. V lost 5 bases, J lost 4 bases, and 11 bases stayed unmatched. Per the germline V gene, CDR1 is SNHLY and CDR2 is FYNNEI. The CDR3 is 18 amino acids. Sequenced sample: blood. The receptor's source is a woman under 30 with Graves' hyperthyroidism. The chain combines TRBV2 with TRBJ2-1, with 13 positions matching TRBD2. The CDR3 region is CASSSGTSGTSRYNEQFF. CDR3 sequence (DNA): TGTGCCAGCAGTTCCGGGACTAGCGGGACCTCAAGGTACAATGAGCAGTTCTTC.